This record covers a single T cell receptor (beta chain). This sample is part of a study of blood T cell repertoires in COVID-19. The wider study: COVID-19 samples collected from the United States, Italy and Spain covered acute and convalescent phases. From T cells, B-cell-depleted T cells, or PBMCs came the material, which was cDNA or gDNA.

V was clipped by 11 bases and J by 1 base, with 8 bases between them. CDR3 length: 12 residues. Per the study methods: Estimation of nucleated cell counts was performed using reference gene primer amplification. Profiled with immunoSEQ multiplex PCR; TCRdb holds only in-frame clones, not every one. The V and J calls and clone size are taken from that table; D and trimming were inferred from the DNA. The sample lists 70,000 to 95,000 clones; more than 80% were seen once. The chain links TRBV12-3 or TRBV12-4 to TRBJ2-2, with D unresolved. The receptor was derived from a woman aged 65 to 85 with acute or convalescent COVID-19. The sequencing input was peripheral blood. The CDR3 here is CAQRVNTGELFF. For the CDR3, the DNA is TGTGCCCAGCGAGTGAACACCGGGGAGCTGTTTTTT.